This entry features one T cell receptor (beta chain) sequence. Its cognate antigen is unknown. This CDR3 region has 14 residues. The germline gives CDR1 SEHNR, CDR2 FQNEAQ (reference sequence). V was pared by 4 bases and J by 4 bases, with 11 bases between. This sample is drawn from a study of shared clonotypes between healthy human individuals. Under the authors' procedure: There were no quality scores in the junction-only immunoSEQ sequences, so filtering differed. Sequencing used immunoSEQ multiplex PCR; TCRdb keeps in-frame clones, though not all of them. The DNA gave D and trimming, while V, J and clone size come from that table. The table has about 2,100,000 clones, roughly 91% seen once. CD45RO-negative CD8 cells positively selected for CCR7 made up the naive population, which excluded terminally differentiated effector memory CD45RA+ cells. Study results and limitations: Generally, estimated richness proved larger in naive subsets than it did in memory subsets. All-four-donor shared clonotypes had higher generation probabilities than non-shared clonotypes did. Roughly 5% of naive CD4 clonotypes were shared across several donors.

V gene TRBV7-9 combines with J gene TRBJ2-1, with unresolved D. Sequenced material: naive CD8+ T cells from PBMCs. This clonotype was obtained from a man between 18 and 29 years old in good health. Some clones in this sample may be carry-over from other donors' samples. This chain's CDR3 is CASSSSGIYNEQFF. CDR3 sequence (DNA): TGTGCCAGCAGCTCCTCGGGTATTTACAATGAGCAGTTCTTC.